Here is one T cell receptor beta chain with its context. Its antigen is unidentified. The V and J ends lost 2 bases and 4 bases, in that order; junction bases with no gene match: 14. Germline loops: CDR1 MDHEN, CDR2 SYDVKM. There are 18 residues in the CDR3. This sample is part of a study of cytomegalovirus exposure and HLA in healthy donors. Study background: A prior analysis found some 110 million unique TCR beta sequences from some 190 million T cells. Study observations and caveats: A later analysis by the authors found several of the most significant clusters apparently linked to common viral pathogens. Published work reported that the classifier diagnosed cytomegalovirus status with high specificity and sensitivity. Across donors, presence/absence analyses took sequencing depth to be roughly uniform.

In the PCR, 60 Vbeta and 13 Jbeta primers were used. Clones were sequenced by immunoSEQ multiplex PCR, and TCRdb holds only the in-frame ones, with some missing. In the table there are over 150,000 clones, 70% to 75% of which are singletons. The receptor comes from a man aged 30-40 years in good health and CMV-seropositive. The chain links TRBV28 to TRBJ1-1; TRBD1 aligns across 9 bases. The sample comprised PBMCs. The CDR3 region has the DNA TGTGCCAGCAGTTTAAAGACTAGTGGACAGGGGCACATCACTGAAGCTTTCTTT. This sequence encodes CASSLKTSGQGHITEAFF.